These 23 T cell receptor beta chains share one sample of origin, sequenced in a study of long-term antiretroviral therapy in people with HIV. The assay used was immunoSEQ (version v3.0), run at survey level. This table comes from immunoSEQ multiplex PCR, and its TCRdb copy is limited to in-frame clones, with some not included. Of more than 15,000 clones listed, 90% to 95% were seen once; the top ten hold approximately 8.7%. Specimen: unsorted PBMCs, collected 0.3 years after starting antiretroviral therapy. Every receptor here comes from a man in his 60s with HIV.

The chain combines TRBV5-4 with TRBJ2-1; TRBD1 aligns across 9 bases. CDR3 length equals 18 residues. CDR1 and CDR2 from the germline V gene are SGHNT and YYREEE (reference sequence). Losses at the gene ends were 1 base for V and 6 bases for J; bases not matched to a gene: 14. This CDR3 is CASSLKSPGQGKLNEQFF. DNA of the CDR3: TGTGCCAGCAGCTTGAAATCCCCTGGACAGGGGAAACTCAATGAGCAGTTCTTC. Together with reference TRBV5-4 and TRBJ2-1, the CDR3 gives the full variable domain: ETGVTQSPTHLIKTRGQQVTLRCSSQSGHNTVSWYQQALGQGPQFIFQYYREEENGRGNFPPRFSGLQFPNYSSELNVNALELDDSALYLCASSLKSPGQGKLNEQFFGPGTRLTVL.

V is TRBV23-1 and J is TRBJ1-1; TRBD1 aligns across 7 bases. TRBV23-1 is labeled an ORF, and its function is uncertain. With 3 bases clipped from V and 4 bases from J, the junction kept 2 bases outside the gene matches. This CDR3 has 13 residues. The CDR3 reads CASSHRGCTEAFF. CDR3 DNA: TGCGCCAGCAGTCACAGGGGGTGCACTGAAGCTTTCTTT.

J is TRBJ1-1 and V is TRBV12-5; maybe TRBD1 (6 bases). Germline CDR1 LGHNT, CDR2 FRNRAP. The CDR3 contains 15 residues. V was shortened by 5 bases and J by 1 base, with 14 bases between the two germline ends. The CDR3 loop reads CASGTTTGSNTEAFF. For the CDR3, the DNA is TGTGCTAGTGGTACGACGACAGGATCGAACACTGAAGCTTTCTTT.

This rearrangement joins TRBV30 to TRBJ1-1; D is uncertain. The CDR3 totals 12 residues. In germline, CDR1 is GTSNPN, CDR2 SVGIG (reference sequence). V lost 2 bases and J 0 bases, leaving 4 bases between the germline ends. The chain's CDR3 is CAWSKMNTEAFF. The CDR3 bases are TGTGCCTGGAGTAAGATGAACACTGAAGCTTTCTTT.

V is TRBV11-2 and J is TRBJ2-7; a possible D gene is TRBD2 (6 bases). V was shortened by 5 bases and J by 4 bases, with 21 bases between the two germline ends. The germline V gene has CDR1 SGHAT and CDR2 FQNNGV. CDR3 length: 16 residues. The CDR3 bases are TGTGCCAGCAGCCGATGGGACCGGGAGATACGATACGAGCAGTACTTC. It is translated as CASSRWDREIRYEQYF.

This clone was seen only a few times. The chain combines TRBV5-1 with TRBJ1-1; D ambiguous. V was trimmed by 0 bases and J by 0 bases, leaving 0 bases between them. Germline CDR1 is SGHRS and CDR2 is YFSETQ. The CDR3 covers 12 residues. The DNA of the CDR3 is TGCGCCAGCAGCTTGGTGAACACTGAAGCTTTCTTT. Translated: CASSLVNTEAFF. Based on the CDR3 plus reference TRBV5-1 and TRBJ1-1, the full variable domain is KAGVTQTPRYLIKTRGQQVTLSCSPISGHRSVSWYQQTPGQGLQFLFEYFSETQRNKGNFPGRFSGRQFSNSRSEMNVSTLELGDSALYLCASSLVNTEAFFGQGTRLTVV.

The chain recombines TRBV2 with TRBJ2-7; either TRBD1 or TRBD2 may fit D (5 bases each). Germline CDR1 is SNHLY and CDR2 is FYNNEI. The CDR3 contains 15 residues. V was shortened by 5 bases and J by 1 base, with 15 bases between the two germline ends. The CDR3 DNA follows: TGTGCCAGCAGTCTCTCCGGGACCCTTTCCTACGAGCAGTACTTC. Protein sequence: CASSLSGTLSYEQYF.

The chain combines TRBV5-8 with TRBJ1-4, with D maybe TRBD1 (6 bases). Germline V gives CDR1 SGHTS, CDR2 YDEGEE. Trimming removed 4 bases from V and 7 bases from J, with 17 bases in between. The CDR3 sequence is 15 residues long. The CDR3 here is CASSIGQLGGEKLFF. The CDR3, as DNA: TGTGCCAGCAGCATCGGACAGTTGGGCGGTGAAAAACTGTTTTTT.

This clone was picked up a small number of times. The V call is TRBV5-1, the J call TRBJ2-3; D may be TRBD1 (5 bases). The CDR3 length is 14 residues. V was shortened by 4 bases and J by 4 bases, with 13 bases between the two germline ends. Germline CDR1 SGHRS, CDR2 YFSETQ. CDR3 in DNA: TGCGCCAGCAGCCCCCAGGGCTCCTCAGATACGCAGTATTTT. Protein sequence: CASSPQGSSDTQYF.

This chain connects TRBV13 to TRBJ2-3; possibly TRBD1 or TRBD2 for D (5 bases each). CDR1 is PRHDT, CDR2 FYEKMQ, per germline (reference sequence). V lost 5 bases to trimming and J lost 3 bases, with 18 bases between them. There are 16 residues in the CDR3. The chain's CDR3 is CASSPPGPTSTDTQYF. In nucleotides, the CDR3 is TGTGCCAGCAGCCCCCCGGGACCGACAAGTACAGATACGCAGTATTTT.

J is TRBJ1-2 and V is TRBV7-1; possible D gene TRBD1, 5 bases. TRBV7-1 is given ORF status, its function remaining uncertain. CDR3 size: 15 residues. Trimming removed 5 bases at V and 0 bases at J, with 13 bases between. CDR3 sequence (DNA): TGTGCCAGCAGCAGCCGGGACTACCCTAACTATGGCTACACCTTC. Amino acids: CASSSRDYPNYGYTF.

CDR3 region: CATSTDRALGELFF. CDR3 DNA: TGTGCCACCTCGACGGACAGGGCTCTAGGGGAGCTGTTTTTT. The chain carries TRBV7-9 and TRBJ2-2, with 8 bases identical to TRBD1. Per the germline V gene, CDR1 is SEHNR and CDR2 is FQNEAQ (reference sequence). Losses at the gene ends were 10 bases for V and 8 bases for J; bases not matched to a gene: 12. This CDR3 region has 14 residues.

The genes are TRBV4-2 and TRBJ2-3; 7 nucleotides agree with TRBD1. This CDR3 has 15 amino acids. CDR1 is LGHNA and CDR2 is YNFKEQ in the germline V gene. J was trimmed by 4 bases and V by 3 bases; bases with no gene match: 7. CDR3 bases: TGTGCCAGCAGCCAGGATATACAGGGGTCAGATACGCAGTATTTT. It is translated as CASSQDIQGSDTQYF.

The V gene is TRBV4-3, the J gene TRBJ2-2; 9 bases align to TRBD1. V shed 4 bases and J 5 bases; nucleotides not matched to a gene: 5. This CDR3 has 15 amino acids. The germline CDR1 and CDR2 sequences are LGHNA and YSLEER. CDR3 nucleotide sequence: TGCGCCAGCAGCCCCCGACAGGGGGAAACCGGGGAGCTGTTTTTT. Protein sequence: CASSPRQGETGELFF.

The genes are TRBV7-8 and TRBJ2-7; TRBD2 matches at 15 bases. CDR1 is SGHVS, CDR2 FQNEAQ, per germline. The V gene end was trimmed by 5 bases and the J gene end by 0 bases; junction bases not matched to a gene: 20. The CDR3 spans 22 residues. The CDR3 reads CASSPTIGRTSGRGKNSYEQYF. In nucleotides, the CDR3 is TGTGCCAGCAGCCCAACGATCGGAAGGACTAGCGGGAGGGGCAAAAACTCCTACGAGCAGTACTTC.

V usage is TRBV29-1 and J usage is TRBJ2-2, with D possibly TRBD2 on 5 matching bases. This CDR3 has 12 amino acids. Germline V gene lookup returns CDR1 SQVTM and CDR2 ANQGSEA. V was shortened by 7 bases and J by 6 bases, with 12 bases between the two germline ends. DNA for the CDR3: TGCAGCGCCGGACTCGGGGCCGGGGAGCTGTTTTTT. Translated, it gives CSAGLGAGELFF.

The chain is built from TRBV5-1 and TRBJ2-7, with TRBD2 matching over 7 bases. The CDR3 is made up of 14 amino acids. From germline, CDR1 is SGHRS and CDR2 YFSETQ. Trimming took 4 bases from V and 4 from J; bases not matched to a gene: 8. Here the CDR3 reads CASSRTREGYEQYF. The CDR3 DNA follows: TGCGCCAGCAGCAGAACGAGGGAGGGGTACGAGCAGTACTTC. The full variable domain, with the rest looked up from reference TRBV5-1 and TRBJ2-7, is KAGVTQTPRYLIKTRGQQVTLSCSPISGHRSVSWYQQTPGQGLQFLFEYFSETQRNKGNFPGRFSGRQFSNSRSEMNVSTLELGDSALYLCASSRTREGYEQYFGPGTRLTVT.

The chain links TRBV7-2 to TRBJ2-3; TRBD2 might be the D (7 bases). The CDR3 loop spans 14 amino acids. Germline V gene lookup returns CDR1 SGHTA and CDR2 FQGNSA. V lost 8 bases, J lost 7 bases, and 19 bases lay in between. CDR3 nucleotides: TGTGCCAGCGGGAAAGGGGGGGGCCCATATACGCAGTATTTT. This codes for CASGKGGGPYTQYF.

V is TRBV6-5 and J is TRBJ2-6; TRBD2 might be the D (5 bases). The CDR3 contains 15 residues. CDR1 and CDR2 from the germline V gene are MNHEY and SVGAGI. V was clipped by 2 bases and J by 1 base, with 6 bases between them. The CDR3 region has the DNA TGTGCCAGCAGTTACACGGGGTCTGGGGCCAACGTCCTGACTTTC. Translated: CASSYTGSGANVLTF.

The rearrangement joins TRBV28 to TRBJ1-4; D remains unclear. The germline V gene encodes CDR1 MDHEN and CDR2 SYDVKM. The V and J ends lost 2 bases and 5 bases respectively, with 6 bases between them. The CDR3 contains 13 residues. CDR3 sequence: CASSLVENEKLFF. CDR3 bases: TGTGCCAGCAGTTTAGTGGAGAATGAAAAACTGTTTTTT.

The CDR3 loop reads CASSLSGTGLETQYF. DNA for the CDR3: TGTGCCAGCAGTTTATCCGGGACAGGGCTAGAGACCCAGTACTTC. The chain employs TRBV28 and TRBJ2-5; TRBD1 agrees at 9 bases. V lost 1 base and J lost 4; bases outside the gene matches: 4. The CDR3 totals 15 residues. Germline V gene lookup returns CDR1 MDHEN and CDR2 SYDVKM.

V and J are TRBV9 and TRBJ2-7; D is perhaps TRBD1 (5 bases). With 0 bases removed from V and 6 bases from J, the gap between germline ends came to 13 bases. The CDR3 is made up of 14 amino acids. The germline gives CDR1 SGDLS, CDR2 YYNGEE. CDR3 nucleotides: TGTGCCAGCAGCGTAGGGCAGGGTAGTCGCGAGCAGTACTTC. Amino acids: CASSVGQGSREQYF.

The chain links TRBV7-2 to TRBJ1-1; no reliable D call. The CDR3 is made up of 15 amino acids. CDR1 is SGHTA, CDR2 FQGNSA, per germline. The V gene lost 0 bases and the J gene lost 0 bases, with 8 bases spanning the gap. In DNA, the CDR3 is TGTGCCAGCAGCTTAGCGCTAATGCTGAACACTGAAGCTTTCTTT. Protein sequence: CASSLALMLNTEAFF.